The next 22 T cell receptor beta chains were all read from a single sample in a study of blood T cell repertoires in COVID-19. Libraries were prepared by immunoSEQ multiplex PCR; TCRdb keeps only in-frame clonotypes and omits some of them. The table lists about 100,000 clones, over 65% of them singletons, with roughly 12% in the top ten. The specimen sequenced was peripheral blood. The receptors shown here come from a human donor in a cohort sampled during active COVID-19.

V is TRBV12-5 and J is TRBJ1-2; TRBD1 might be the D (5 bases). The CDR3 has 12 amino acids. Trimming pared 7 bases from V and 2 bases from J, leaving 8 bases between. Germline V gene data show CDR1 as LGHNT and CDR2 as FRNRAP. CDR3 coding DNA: TGTGCTAGTGCCCAGGGCAACTATGGCTACACCTTC. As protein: CASAQGNYGYTF.

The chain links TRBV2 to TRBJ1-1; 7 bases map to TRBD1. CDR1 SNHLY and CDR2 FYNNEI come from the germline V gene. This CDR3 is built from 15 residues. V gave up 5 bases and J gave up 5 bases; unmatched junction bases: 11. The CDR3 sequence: CASSNTGAWGTEAFF. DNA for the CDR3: TGTGCCAGCAGTAACACAGGGGCGTGGGGTACTGAAGCTTTCTTT.

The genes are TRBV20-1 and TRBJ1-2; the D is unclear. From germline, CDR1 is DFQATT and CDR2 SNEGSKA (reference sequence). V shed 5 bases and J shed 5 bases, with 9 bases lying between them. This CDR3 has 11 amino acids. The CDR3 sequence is CSAPREYGYTF. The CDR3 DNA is TGCAGTGCTCCGAGGGAGTATGGCTACACCTTC.

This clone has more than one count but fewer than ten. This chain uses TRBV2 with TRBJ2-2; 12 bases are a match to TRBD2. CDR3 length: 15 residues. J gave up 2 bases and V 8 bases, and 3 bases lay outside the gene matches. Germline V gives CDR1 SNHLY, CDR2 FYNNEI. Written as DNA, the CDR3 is TGTGCCAGCGCAGGACTAGCGGGAAACACCGGGGAGCTGTTTTTT. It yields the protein CASAGLAGNTGELFF. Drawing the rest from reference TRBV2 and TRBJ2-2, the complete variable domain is EPEVTQTPSHQVTQMGQEVILRCVPISNHLYFYWYRQILGQKVEFLVSFYNNEISEKSEIFDDQFSVERPDGSNFTLKIRSTKLEDSAMYFCASAGLAGNTGELFFGEGSRLTVL.

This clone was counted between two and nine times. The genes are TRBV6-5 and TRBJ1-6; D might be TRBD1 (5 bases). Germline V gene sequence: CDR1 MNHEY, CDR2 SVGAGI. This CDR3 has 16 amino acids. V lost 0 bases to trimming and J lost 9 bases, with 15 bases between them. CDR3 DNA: TGTGCCAGCAGTTACTCGAAAGTGGGGCGAGGTTCACCCCTCCACTTT. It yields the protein CASSYSKVGRGSPLHF.

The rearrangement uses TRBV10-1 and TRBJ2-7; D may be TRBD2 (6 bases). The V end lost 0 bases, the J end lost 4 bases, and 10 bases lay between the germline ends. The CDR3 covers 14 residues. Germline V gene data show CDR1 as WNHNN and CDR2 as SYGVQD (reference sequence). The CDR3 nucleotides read TGCGCCAGCAGTGAGTCGGGTCGGGAGTACGAGCAGTACTTC. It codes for CASSESGREYEQYF.

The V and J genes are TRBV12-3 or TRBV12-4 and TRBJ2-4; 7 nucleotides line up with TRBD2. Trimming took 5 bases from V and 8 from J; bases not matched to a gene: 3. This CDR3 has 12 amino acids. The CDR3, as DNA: TGTGCCAGCAGTCCCCTAGCGGACATTCAGTACTTC. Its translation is CASSPLADIQYF.

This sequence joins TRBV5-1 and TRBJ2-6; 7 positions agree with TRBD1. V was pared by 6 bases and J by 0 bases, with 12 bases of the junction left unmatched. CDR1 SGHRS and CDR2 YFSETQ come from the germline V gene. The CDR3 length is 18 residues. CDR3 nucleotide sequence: TGCGCCAGCACCAAAGGGACAGTTTTAATCTCTGGGGCCAACGTCCTGACTTTC. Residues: CASTKGTVLISGANVLTF.

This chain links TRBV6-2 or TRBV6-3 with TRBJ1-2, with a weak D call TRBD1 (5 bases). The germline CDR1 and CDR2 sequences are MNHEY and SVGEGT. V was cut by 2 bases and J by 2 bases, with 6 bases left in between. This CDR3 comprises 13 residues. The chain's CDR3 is CASSYDSNYGYTF. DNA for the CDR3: TGTGCCAGCAGTTACGACAGCAACTATGGCTACACCTTC.

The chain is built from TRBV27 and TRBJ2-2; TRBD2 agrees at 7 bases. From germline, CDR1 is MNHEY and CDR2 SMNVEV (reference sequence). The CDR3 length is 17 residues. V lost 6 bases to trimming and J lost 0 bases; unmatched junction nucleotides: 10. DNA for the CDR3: TGTGCCAGCAGCCGGGATTTTCGGGGGGCGAACACCGGGGAGCTGTTTTTT. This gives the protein CASSRDFRGANTGELFF.

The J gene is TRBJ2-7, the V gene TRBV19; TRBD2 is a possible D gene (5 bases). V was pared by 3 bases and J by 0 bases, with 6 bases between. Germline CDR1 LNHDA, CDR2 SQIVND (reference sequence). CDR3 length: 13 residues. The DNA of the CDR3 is TGTGCCAGTAGTATCGGGGACTCCTACGAGCAGTACTTC. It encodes CASSIGDSYEQYF.

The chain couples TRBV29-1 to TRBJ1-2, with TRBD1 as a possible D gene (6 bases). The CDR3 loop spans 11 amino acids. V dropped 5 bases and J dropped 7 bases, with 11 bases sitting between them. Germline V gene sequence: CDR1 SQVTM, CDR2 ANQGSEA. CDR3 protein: CSVQQGSGYTF. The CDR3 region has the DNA TGCAGCGTTCAACAGGGAAGTGGCTACACCTTC.

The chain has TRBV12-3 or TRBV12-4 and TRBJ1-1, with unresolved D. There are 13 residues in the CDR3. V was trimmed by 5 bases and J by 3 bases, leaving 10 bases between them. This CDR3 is CASSPRRDTEAFF. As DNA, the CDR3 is TGTGCCAGCAGTCCCCGACGGGACACTGAAGCTTTCTTT.

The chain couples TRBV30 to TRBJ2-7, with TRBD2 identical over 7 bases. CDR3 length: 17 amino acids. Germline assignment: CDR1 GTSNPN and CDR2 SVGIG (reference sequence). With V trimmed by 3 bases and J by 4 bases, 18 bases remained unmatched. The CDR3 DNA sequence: TGTGCCTGGAGCGGGGGTAGCAGCGGGGAGCGTATATACGAGCAGTACTTC. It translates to CAWSGGSSGERIYEQYF.

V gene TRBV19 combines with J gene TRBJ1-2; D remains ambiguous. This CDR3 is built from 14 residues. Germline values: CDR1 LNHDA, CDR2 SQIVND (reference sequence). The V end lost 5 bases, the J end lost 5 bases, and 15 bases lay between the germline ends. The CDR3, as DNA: TGTGCCAGTAGTGCCATGAGGTCAGAGTATGGCTACACCTTC. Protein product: CASSAMRSEYGYTF.

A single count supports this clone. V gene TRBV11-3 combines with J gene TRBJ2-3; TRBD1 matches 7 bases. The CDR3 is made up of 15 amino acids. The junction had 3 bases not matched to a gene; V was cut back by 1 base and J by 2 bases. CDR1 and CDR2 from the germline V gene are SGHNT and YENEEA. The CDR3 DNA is TGTGCCAGCAGCTTAGGGGACAGATCCACAGATACGCAGTATTTT. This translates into CASSLGDRSTDTQYF.

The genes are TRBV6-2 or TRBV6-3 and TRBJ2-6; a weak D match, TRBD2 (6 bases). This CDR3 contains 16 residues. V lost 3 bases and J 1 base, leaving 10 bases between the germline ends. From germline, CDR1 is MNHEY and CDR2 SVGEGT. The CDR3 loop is CASSYIGTSGANVLTF. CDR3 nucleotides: TGTGCCAGCAGTTATATCGGGACTTCTGGGGCCAACGTCCTGACTTTC.

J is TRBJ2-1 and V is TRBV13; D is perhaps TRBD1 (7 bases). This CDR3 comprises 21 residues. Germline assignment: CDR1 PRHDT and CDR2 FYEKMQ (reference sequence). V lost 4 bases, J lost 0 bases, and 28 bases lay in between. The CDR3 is CASSSRWVGAGGPSSYNEQFF. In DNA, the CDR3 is TGTGCCAGCAGCTCTCGATGGGTGGGGGCAGGGGGGCCCAGCTCCTACAATGAGCAGTTCTTC.

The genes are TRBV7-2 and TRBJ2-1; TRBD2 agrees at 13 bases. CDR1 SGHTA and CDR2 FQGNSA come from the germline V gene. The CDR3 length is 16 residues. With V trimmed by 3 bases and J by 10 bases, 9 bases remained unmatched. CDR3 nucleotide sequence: TGTGCCAGCAGCTTGGCTGGGACTAGCGGGATAGGGGAGCAGTTCTTC. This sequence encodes CASSLAGTSGIGEQFF.

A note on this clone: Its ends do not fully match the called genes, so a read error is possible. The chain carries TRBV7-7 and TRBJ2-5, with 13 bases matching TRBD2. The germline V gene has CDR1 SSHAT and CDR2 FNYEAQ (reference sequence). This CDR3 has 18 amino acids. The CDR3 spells CASSSTPPGTSGKETQYF. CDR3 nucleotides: TGTGCTAGCAGTTCGACCCCCCCCGGGACTAGCGGGAAAGAGACCCAGTACTTC. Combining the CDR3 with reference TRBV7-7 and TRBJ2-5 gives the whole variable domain GAGVSQSPRYKVTKRGQDVTLRCDPISSHATLYWYQQALGQGPEFLTYFNYEAQPDKSGLPSDRFSAERPEGSISTLTIQRTEQRDSAMYRCASSSTPPGTSGKETQYFGPGTRLLVL.

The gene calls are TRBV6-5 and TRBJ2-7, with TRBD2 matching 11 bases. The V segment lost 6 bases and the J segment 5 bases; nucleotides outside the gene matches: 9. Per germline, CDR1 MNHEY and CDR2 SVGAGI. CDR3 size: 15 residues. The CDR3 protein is CASRLVAGGMHEQYF. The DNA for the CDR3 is TGTGCCAGCAGACTAGTAGCGGGAGGGATGCACGAGCAGTACTTC.

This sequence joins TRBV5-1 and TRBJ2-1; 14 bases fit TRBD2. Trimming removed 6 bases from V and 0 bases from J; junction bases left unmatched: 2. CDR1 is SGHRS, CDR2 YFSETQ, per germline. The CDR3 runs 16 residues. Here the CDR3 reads CASTGTSGSSYNEQFF. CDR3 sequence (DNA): TGCGCCAGCACCGGGACTAGCGGGAGCTCCTACAATGAGCAGTTCTTC. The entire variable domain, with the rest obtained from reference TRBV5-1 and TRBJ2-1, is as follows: KAGVTQTPRYLIKTRGQQVTLSCSPISGHRSVSWYQQTPGQGLQFLFEYFSETQRNKGNFPGRFSGRQFSNSRSEMNVSTLELGDSALYLCASTGTSGSSYNEQFFGPGTRLTVL.